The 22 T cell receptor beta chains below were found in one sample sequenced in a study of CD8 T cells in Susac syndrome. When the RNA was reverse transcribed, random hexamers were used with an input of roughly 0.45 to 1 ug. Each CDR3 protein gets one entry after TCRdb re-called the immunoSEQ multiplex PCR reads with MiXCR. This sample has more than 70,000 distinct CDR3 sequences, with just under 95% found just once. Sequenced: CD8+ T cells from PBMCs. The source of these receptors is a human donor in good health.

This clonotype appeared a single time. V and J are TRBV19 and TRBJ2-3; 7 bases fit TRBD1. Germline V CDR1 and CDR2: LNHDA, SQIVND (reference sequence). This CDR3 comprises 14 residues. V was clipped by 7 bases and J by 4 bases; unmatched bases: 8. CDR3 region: CASKVRGPADTQYF. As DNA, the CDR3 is TGTGCCAGTAAGGTGAGGGGGCCGGCAGATACGCAGTATTTT. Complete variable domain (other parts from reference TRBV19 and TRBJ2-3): DGGITQSPKYLFRKEGQNVTLSCEQNLNHDAMYWYRQDPGQGLRLIYYSQIVNDFQKGDIAEGYSVSREKKESFPLTVTSAQKNPTAFYLCASKVRGPADTQYFGPGTRLTVL.

The CDR3: CSVEGGGIEQYF. As DNA, the CDR3 is TGCAGCGTTGAGGGAGGGGGGATTGAGCAGTACTTC. The rearrangement uses TRBV29-1 and TRBJ2-7, with D possibly matching TRBD2 (7 bases). The CDR3 is made up of 12 amino acids. Germline assignment: CDR1 SQVTM and CDR2 ANQGSEA. The germline V and J ends were trimmed by 3 bases and 7 bases, with 13 bases remaining between them.

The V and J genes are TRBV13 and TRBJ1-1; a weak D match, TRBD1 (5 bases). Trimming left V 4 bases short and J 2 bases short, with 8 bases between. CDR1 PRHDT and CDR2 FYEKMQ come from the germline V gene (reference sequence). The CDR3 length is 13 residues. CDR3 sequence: CASSYDSNTEAFF. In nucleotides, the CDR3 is TGTGCCAGCAGCTACGACAGTAACACTGAAGCTTTCTTT.

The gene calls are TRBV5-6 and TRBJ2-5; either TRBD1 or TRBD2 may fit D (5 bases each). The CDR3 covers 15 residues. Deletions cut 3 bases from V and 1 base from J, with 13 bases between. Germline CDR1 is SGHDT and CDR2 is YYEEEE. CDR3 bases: TGTGCCAGCAGCTGGGGGTTCGGGGTCCAAGAGACCCAGTACTTC. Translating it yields CASSWGFGVQETQYF.

The CDR3 loop reads CSAAGTAGYTF. The CDR3 DNA is TGCAGTGCCGCCGGGACTGCGGGCTACACCTTC. This sequence joins TRBV20-1 and TRBJ1-2; D might be TRBD1 (5 bases). Looked up from germline, CDR1 is DFQATT and CDR2 is SNEGSKA (reference sequence). V lost 6 bases and J lost 8, with 13 bases in between. The CDR3 is made up of 11 amino acids.

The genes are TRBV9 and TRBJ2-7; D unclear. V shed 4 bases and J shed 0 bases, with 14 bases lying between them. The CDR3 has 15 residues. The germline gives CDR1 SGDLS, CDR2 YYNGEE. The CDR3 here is CASSKSPSASYEQYF. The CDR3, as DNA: TGTGCCAGCAGCAAATCGCCCTCCGCCTCCTACGAGCAGTACTTC.

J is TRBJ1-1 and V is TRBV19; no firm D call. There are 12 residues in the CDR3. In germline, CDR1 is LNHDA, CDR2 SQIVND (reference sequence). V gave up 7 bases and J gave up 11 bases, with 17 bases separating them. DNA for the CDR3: TGTGCCAGTACCCAGGCGGGGAACGACGCTTTCTTT. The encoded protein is CASTQAGNDAFF.

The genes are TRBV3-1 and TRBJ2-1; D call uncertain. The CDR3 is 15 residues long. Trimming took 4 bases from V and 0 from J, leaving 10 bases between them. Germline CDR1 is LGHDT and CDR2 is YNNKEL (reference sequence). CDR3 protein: CASSPDRSSYNEQFF. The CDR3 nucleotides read TGTGCCAGCAGCCCAGATAGGAGCTCCTACAATGAGCAGTTCTTC.

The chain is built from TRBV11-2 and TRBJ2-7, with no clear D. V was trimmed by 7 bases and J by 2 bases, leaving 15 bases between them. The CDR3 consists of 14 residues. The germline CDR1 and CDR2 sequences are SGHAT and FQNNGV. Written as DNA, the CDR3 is TGTGCCAGCACCAAAAGAGAAGGGCCCTACGAGCAGTACTTC. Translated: CASTKREGPYEQYF.

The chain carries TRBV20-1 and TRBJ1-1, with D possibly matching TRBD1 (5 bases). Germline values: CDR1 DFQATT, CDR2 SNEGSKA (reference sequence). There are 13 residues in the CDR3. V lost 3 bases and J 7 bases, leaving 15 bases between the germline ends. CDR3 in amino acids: CSASPVAGLEAFF. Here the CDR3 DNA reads TGCAGTGCTAGTCCCGTGGCGGGGCTTGAAGCTTTCTTT.

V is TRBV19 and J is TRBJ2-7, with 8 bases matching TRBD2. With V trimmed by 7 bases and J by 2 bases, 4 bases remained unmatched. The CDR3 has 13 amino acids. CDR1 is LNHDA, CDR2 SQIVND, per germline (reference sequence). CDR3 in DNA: TGTGCCAGTAAACAAGCGGGAGCCTACGAGCAGTACTTC. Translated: CASKQAGAYEQYF. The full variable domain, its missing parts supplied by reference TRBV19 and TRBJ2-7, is DGGITQSPKYLFRKEGQNVTLSCEQNLNHDAMYWYRQDPGQGLRLIYYSQIVNDFQKGDIAEGYSVSREKKESFPLTVTSAQKNPTAFYLCASKQAGAYEQYFGPGTRLTVT.

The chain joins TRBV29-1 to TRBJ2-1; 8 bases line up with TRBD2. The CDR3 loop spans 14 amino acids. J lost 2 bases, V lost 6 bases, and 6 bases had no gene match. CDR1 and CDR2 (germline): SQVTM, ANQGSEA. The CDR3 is CSVEGAGAYNEQFF. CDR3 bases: TGCAGCGTCGAGGGAGCGGGGGCCTACAATGAGCAGTTCTTC.

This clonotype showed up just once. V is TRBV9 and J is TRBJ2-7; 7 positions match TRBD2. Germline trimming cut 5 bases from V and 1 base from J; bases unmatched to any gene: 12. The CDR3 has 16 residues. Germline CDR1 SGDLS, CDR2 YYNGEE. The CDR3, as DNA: TGTGCCAGCAGTGGACCGGGAGGAAGAGGATCCTACGAGCAGTACTTC. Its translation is CASSGPGGRGSYEQYF.

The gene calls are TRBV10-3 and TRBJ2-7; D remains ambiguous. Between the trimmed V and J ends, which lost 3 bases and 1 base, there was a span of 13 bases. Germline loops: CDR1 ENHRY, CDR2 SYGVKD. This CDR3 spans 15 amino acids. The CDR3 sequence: CAISDFVSGSYEQYF. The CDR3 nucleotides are TGTGCCATCAGTGATTTCGTCTCCGGATCCTACGAGCAGTACTTC.

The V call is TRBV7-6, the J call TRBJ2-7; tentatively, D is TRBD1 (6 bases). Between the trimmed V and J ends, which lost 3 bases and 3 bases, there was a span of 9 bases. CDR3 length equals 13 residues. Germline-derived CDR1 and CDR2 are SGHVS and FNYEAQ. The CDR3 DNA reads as TGTGCCAGCAGCTTGTACAGGGACTACGAGCAGTACTTC. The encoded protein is CASSLYRDYEQYF.

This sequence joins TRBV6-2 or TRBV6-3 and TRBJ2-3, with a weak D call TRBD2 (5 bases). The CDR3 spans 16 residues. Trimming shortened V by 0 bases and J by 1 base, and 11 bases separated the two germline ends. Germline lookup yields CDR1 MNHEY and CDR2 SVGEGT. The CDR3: CASSYSADWGTDTQYF. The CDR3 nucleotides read TGTGCCAGCAGTTACTCGGCGGACTGGGGCACAGATACGCAGTATTTT.

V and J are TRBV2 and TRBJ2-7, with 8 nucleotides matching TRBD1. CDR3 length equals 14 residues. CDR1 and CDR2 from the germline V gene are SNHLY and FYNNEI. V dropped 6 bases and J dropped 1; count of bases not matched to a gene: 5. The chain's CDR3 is CASRAQGASYEQYF. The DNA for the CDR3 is TGTGCCAGCAGGGCCCAGGGGGCGTCCTACGAGCAGTACTTC.

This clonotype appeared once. This chain's CDR3 is CATSDLGNEQFF. The CDR3 region has the DNA TGTGCCACCAGTGATTTAGGGAATGAGCAGTTCTTC. The V and J genes are TRBV24-1 and TRBJ2-1; no firm D call. The CDR3 is made up of 12 amino acids. Between the trimmed V and J ends, which lost 1 base and 7 bases, there was a span of 4 bases. CDR1 is KGHDR and CDR2 is SFDVKD in the germline V gene.

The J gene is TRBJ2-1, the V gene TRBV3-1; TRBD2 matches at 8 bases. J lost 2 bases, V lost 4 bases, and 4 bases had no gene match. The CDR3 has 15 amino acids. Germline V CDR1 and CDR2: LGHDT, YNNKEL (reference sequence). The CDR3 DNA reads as TGTGCCAGCAGCCGCCCGGGACTAGCCTACAATGAGCAGTTCTTC. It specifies CASSRPGLAYNEQFF.

The CDR3 loop reads CASSPDTTDTQYF. CDR3 sequence (DNA): TGTGCCAGCAGCCCTGACACCACAGATACGCAGTATTTT. V is TRBV3-1 and J is TRBJ2-3; D is undetermined. The CDR3 is 13 residues long. V dropped 4 bases and J dropped 2 bases, with 7 bases sitting between them. CDR1 and CDR2 from the germline V gene are LGHDT and YNNKEL (reference sequence).

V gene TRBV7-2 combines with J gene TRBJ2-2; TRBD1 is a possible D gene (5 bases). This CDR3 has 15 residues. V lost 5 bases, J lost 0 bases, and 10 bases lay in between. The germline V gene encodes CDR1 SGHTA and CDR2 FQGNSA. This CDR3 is CASSPDSSNTGELFF. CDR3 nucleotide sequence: TGTGCCAGCAGCCCAGACAGTTCGAACACCGGGGAGCTGTTTTTT.

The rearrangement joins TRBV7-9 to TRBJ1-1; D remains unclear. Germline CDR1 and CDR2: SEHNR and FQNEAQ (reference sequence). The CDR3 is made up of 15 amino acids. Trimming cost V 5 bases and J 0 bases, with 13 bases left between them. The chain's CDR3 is CASSPQEGMNTEAFF. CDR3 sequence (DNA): TGTGCCAGCAGCCCCCAGGAGGGAATGAACACTGAAGCTTTCTTT.